These 27 T cell receptor beta chains were sequenced from one sample in a study of human T cells and chemical hapten exposure. A single record per CDR3 protein comes from TCRdb applying MiXCR to the RACE reads. The sample includes some 98,000 distinct CDR3 sequences, approximately 10% of them seen just once. As to time point: pre-sensitization, week 0. The treatment is: therapeutic diphenylcyclopropenone sensitization with weekly scalp DPC. The input for sequencing was whole blood, taken in connection with sensitization to the hapten diphenylcyclopropenone (DPC). The origin of the receptors is a woman in her sixties or seventies with alopecia areata. Some clones in this sample may be carry-over from other donors' samples.

This clonotype was seen ten or more times. V usage is TRBV3-1 and J usage is TRBJ1-2; 10 positions agree with TRBD1. The CDR3 is 16 residues long. Germline CDR1 and CDR2: LGHDT and YNNKEL (reference sequence). With V trimmed by 0 bases and J by 6 bases, 7 bases remained unmatched. The CDR3 sequence is CASSQDPGTGEDGYTF. CDR3 DNA: TGTGCCAGCAGCCAAGATCCGGGGACAGGGGAGGATGGCTACACCTTC. Using reference TRBV3-1 and TRBJ1-2 for the parts outside the CDR3, the full variable domain is DTAVSQTPKYLVTQMGNDKSIKCEQNLGHDTMYWYKQDSKKFLKIMFSYNNKELIINETVPNRFSPKSPDKAHLNLHINSLELGDSAVYFCASSQDPGTGEDGYTFGSGTRLTVV.

In its sample, this clonotype was seen a few times. The genes are TRBV10-1 and TRBJ2-3; TRBD2 might be the D (6 bases). The CDR3 contains 14 residues. Germline V gene sequence: CDR1 WNHNN, CDR2 SYGVQD (reference sequence). With 5 bases removed from V and 4 bases from J, the gap between germline ends came to 13 bases. CDR3 sequence reads: CASSRGAMADTQYF. The CDR3 DNA sequence: TGCGCCAGCAGTCGCGGGGCAATGGCAGATACGCAGTATTTT.

This clonotype was recorded a few times. This rearrangement joins TRBV18 to TRBJ2-7; 10 positions agree with TRBD1. The CDR3 contains 17 residues. Germline V CDR1 and CDR2: KGHSH, LQKENI. Unmatched junction bases numbered 13, after V lost 3 bases and J lost 5 bases. DNA for the CDR3: TGTGCCAGCTCACCTTCCCCTACCGGGACAGGGGCCCACGAGCAGTACTTC. Translated, it gives CASSPSPTGTGAHEQYF.

The chain employs TRBV20-1 and TRBJ1-4; no reliable D call. Germline V lookup: CDR1 DFQATT, CDR2 SNEGSKA (reference sequence). The V end lost 2 bases, the J end lost 7 bases, and 11 bases lay between the germline ends. The CDR3 extends over 13 amino acids. The CDR3 DNA reads TGCAGTGCTAGAAGGGCAGTCTTTGAAAAACTGTTTTTT. This codes for CSARRAVFEKLFF.

This clonotype showed up many times. The chain employs TRBV20-1 and TRBJ2-7; 10 positions match TRBD1. The junction had 12 bases not matched to a gene; V was cut back by 5 bases and J by 2 bases. The CDR3 runs 16 residues. Germline V gene data show CDR1 as DFQATT and CDR2 as SNEGSKA (reference sequence). In DNA form, the CDR3 reads TGCAGTGCTCGTCCCGGGACAGGGGACGGTGCCTACGAGCAGTACTTC. Residues: CSARPGTGDGAYEQYF.

This clonotype showed up just a few times. V is TRBV5-1 and J is TRBJ2-2; no clear D gene. Per the germline V gene, CDR1 is SGHRS and CDR2 is YFSETQ. The CDR3 is made up of 14 amino acids. The V gene lost 0 bases and the J gene lost 4 bases, with 7 bases spanning the gap. The CDR3 reads CASSLDRSTGELFF. The DNA for the CDR3 is TGCGCCAGCAGCTTGGACCGAAGCACCGGGGAGCTGTTTTTT.

This clonotype showed up just a few times. CDR3 bases: TGTGCCAGCAGCCAGCAACAGGGTAGTAATGAGCAGTTCTTC. It codes for CASSQQQGSNEQFF. The rearrangement links TRBV3-1 to TRBJ2-1; D perhaps matches TRBD1 (6 bases). With 3 bases removed from V and 7 bases from J, the gap between germline ends came to 13 bases. CDR1 and CDR2 (germline): LGHDT, YNNKEL (reference sequence). This CDR3 is built from 14 residues.

This clonotype was observed a handful of times. The rearrangement links TRBV20-1 to TRBJ2-1; 7 bases agree with TRBD2. The CDR3 runs to 14 residues. Germline lookup yields CDR1 DFQATT and CDR2 SNEGSKA (reference sequence). The J segment lost 10 bases and the V segment lost 5 bases, leaving 14 bases of the junction unmatched. CDR3 region: CSAAYGLGEGEQFF. In nucleotides, the CDR3 is TGCAGTGCTGCCTACGGACTGGGGGAGGGAGAGCAGTTCTTC.

In this sample, this clonotype turned up a few times. The chain links TRBV20-1 to TRBJ2-1; the D is unclear. CDR3 length: 13 residues. Germline CDR1 DFQATT, CDR2 SNEGSKA (reference sequence). The CDR3 DNA is TGCAGGCAATGTCAAGGTTCCTACAATGAGCAGTTCTTC. Amino acid sequence: CRQCQGSYNEQFF.

This clonotype was detected only a few times. The chain uses TRBV27 and TRBJ1-2, with no clear D. V was clipped by 4 bases and J by 4 bases, with 10 bases between them. This CDR3 has 13 residues. Germline values: CDR1 MNHEY, CDR2 SMNVEV (reference sequence). CDR3 sequence: CASSSGYLYGYTF. CDR3 in DNA: TGTGCCAGCAGTTCGGGGTACCTCTATGGCTACACCTTC.

The chain has TRBV20-1 and TRBJ1-5; D is uncertain. The CDR3 runs 15 residues. Germline V gene lookup returns CDR1 DFQATT and CDR2 SNEGSKA (reference sequence). Trimming shortened V by 0 bases and J by 2 bases, and 11 bases separated the two germline ends. The CDR3 sequence: CSARDRGNGNQPQHF. CDR3 DNA: TGCAGTGCTAGAGATCGAGGAAATGGCAATCAGCCCCAGCATTTT.

This clonotype was seen a handful of times. V usage is TRBV6-5 and J usage is TRBJ2-7, with 12 nucleotides matching TRBD1. The junction had 6 bases not matched to a gene; V was cut back by 5 bases and J by 4 bases. CDR1 and CDR2 (germline): MNHEY, SVGAGI. This CDR3 region has 15 residues. CDR3 region: CASSRPGQGAYEQYF. For the CDR3, the DNA is TGTGCCAGCAGTCGACCGGGACAGGGGGCGTACGAGCAGTACTTC.

This clonotype was recorded many times. The chain employs TRBV30 and TRBJ1-1; D not resolved. CDR3 size: 13 residues. CDR1 is GTSNPN and CDR2 is SVGIG in the germline V gene (reference sequence). The V and J ends lost 2 bases and 5 bases respectively, with 12 bases between them. CDR3 protein: CAWSRAVGTEAFF. The CDR3 region has the DNA TGTGCCTGGAGTAGGGCAGTCGGGACTGAAGCTTTCTTT.

This clonotype was detected only a few times. The chain uses TRBV7-2 and TRBJ1-5; the D gene is possibly TRBD1 (6 bases). The CDR3 extends over 14 amino acids. Between the trimmed V and J ends, which lost 4 bases and 7 bases, there was a span of 14 bases. CDR1 and CDR2 (germline): SGHTA, FQGNSA. The CDR3: CASSSQGLGQPQHF. DNA of the CDR3: TGTGCCAGCAGCTCACAGGGTTTAGGGCAGCCCCAGCATTTT.

This clonotype was observed at least ten times. The V gene is TRBV2, the J gene TRBJ1-5; 8 nucleotides match TRBD1. The CDR3 covers 15 residues. Losses at the gene ends were 4 bases for V and 1 base for J; bases not matched to a gene: 3. Germline loops: CDR1 SNHLY, CDR2 FYNNEI. This CDR3 reads CASSGQGASNQPQHF. For the CDR3, the DNA is TGTGCCAGCAGTGGGCAGGGGGCAAGCAATCAGCCCCAGCATTTT.

V and J are TRBV10-1 and TRBJ2-3; D might be TRBD2 (5 bases). From germline, CDR1 is WNHNN and CDR2 SYGVQD (reference sequence). V was pared by 6 bases and J by 5 bases, with 6 bases between. CDR3 length: 11 amino acids. The CDR3 loop reads CASRGEDTQYF. Written as DNA, the CDR3 is TGCGCCAGCAGGGGAGAAGATACGCAGTATTTT.

This clonotype was seen repeatedly, ten times or more. The chain recombines TRBV20-1 with TRBJ1-2; 7 bases map to TRBD1. The CDR3 is 14 residues long. V shed 4 bases, J shed 4 bases, and the junction held 9 bases outside the gene matches. Per the germline V gene, CDR1 is DFQATT and CDR2 is SNEGSKA (reference sequence). This CDR3 is CSAKETGSLYGYTF. CDR3 DNA sequence: TGCAGTGCTAAAGAGACAGGGAGTCTCTATGGCTACACCTTC.

Many counts were recorded for this clonotype. The chain employs TRBV7-2 and TRBJ2-1; 12 nucleotides match TRBD2. The germline V gene has CDR1 SGHTA and CDR2 FQGNSA. The CDR3 is 17 amino acids. Germline trimming cut 6 bases from V and 8 bases from J; bases unmatched to any gene: 14. CDR3 bases: TGTGCCAGCAGTTTCGCCACTCTAGCGGGGGGGCGAGATGAGCAGTTCTTC. Translating it yields CASSFATLAGGRDEQFF. The full variable domain, its missing parts supplied by reference TRBV7-2 and TRBJ2-1, is GAGVSQSPSNKVTEKGKDVELRCDPISGHTALYWYRQSLGQGLEFLIYFQGNSAPDKSGLPSDRFSAERTGGSVSTLTIQRTQQEDSAVYLCASSFATLAGGRDEQFFGPGTRLTVL.

This clonotype was detected many times. The gene calls are TRBV27 and TRBJ1-3, with D possibly TRBD1 on 5 matching bases. Trimming took off 6 bases at V and 4 bases at J, with 16 bases between the two ends. Germline CDR1 is MNHEY and CDR2 is SMNVEV (reference sequence). CDR3 length: 15 amino acids. The CDR3 DNA follows: TGTGCCAGCAGCAGACAGATGCTTCCCGGAAACACCATATATTTT. It is translated as CASSRQMLPGNTIYF.

The chain joins TRBV5-1 to TRBJ2-5; 10 nucleotides line up with TRBD2. J was trimmed by 4 bases and V by 0 bases; bases with no gene match: 6. The CDR3 extends over 16 amino acids. The germline V gene has CDR1 SGHRS and CDR2 YFSETQ. The CDR3 DNA reads as TGCGCCAGCAGCTTGGACCCCCTAGCGGGGGTAGAGACCCAGTACTTC. Translated, it gives CASSLDPLAGVETQYF.

This clonotype was counted ten times or more. The gene calls are TRBV6-5 and TRBJ1-6; D might be TRBD1 (5 bases). The CDR3 has 17 residues. Germline assignment: CDR1 MNHEY and CDR2 SVGAGI. Trimming took 0 bases from V and 5 from J, leaving 14 bases between them. The CDR3 DNA reads as TGTGCCAGCAGTTACTCGGGCGGGGCTGGCGATAATTCACCCCTCCACTTT. Protein product: CASSYSGGAGDNSPLHF.

This clonotype has only a few counts. This sequence joins TRBV5-5 and TRBJ1-1; D is possibly TRBD1 (5 bases). In germline, CDR1 is SGHKS, CDR2 YYEKEE (reference sequence). V dropped 7 bases and J dropped 4 bases, with 29 bases sitting between them. The length of the CDR3 is 18 residues. The CDR3 reads CASRFRIRVGVYATEAFF. The CDR3 region has the DNA TGTGCCAGCCGTTTTCGAATCAGGGTTGGGGTCTATGCCACTGAAGCTTTCTTT.

This clonotype was observed a handful of times. The V call is TRBV12-3 or TRBV12-4, the J call TRBJ2-2; D is perhaps TRBD2 (6 bases). CDR3 length: 14 residues. Trimming cost V 8 bases and J 3 bases, with 13 bases left between them. The CDR3 bases are TGTGCCAGCTCCCGGGGGTTCGACACCGGGGAGCTGTTTTTT. It yields the protein CASSRGFDTGELFF.

The gene calls are TRBV7-6 and TRBJ1-2, with D possibly TRBD1 on 6 matching bases. CDR3 length equals 14 residues. CDR1 and CDR2 (germline): SGHVS, FNYEAQ. Trimming took off 2 bases at V and 4 bases at J, with 11 bases between the two ends. The CDR3 is CASSLYTGRYGYTF. The CDR3 DNA is TGTGCCAGCAGCTTATACACAGGGCGCTATGGCTACACCTTC.

There are many counts of this clonotype. The chain joins TRBV10-3 to TRBJ1-1, with TRBD1 matching 7 bases. The J segment lost 3 bases and the V segment lost 5 bases, leaving 6 bases of the junction unmatched. The CDR3 is 14 amino acids. CDR1 is ENHRY, CDR2 SYGVKD, per germline. The CDR3: CAISSTGRDTEAFF. The CDR3 coding sequence is TGTGCCATCAGTTCGACAGGGAGGGACACTGAAGCTTTCTTT.

This clonotype was seen many times. The rearrangement links TRBV12-3 or TRBV12-4 to TRBJ1-5; possibly TRBD1 for D (5 bases). The CDR3 runs to 14 residues. Trimming removed 3 bases at V and 7 bases at J, with 13 bases between. The chain's CDR3 is CASSLATGIQPQHF. CDR3 sequence (DNA): TGTGCCAGCAGTTTGGCTACAGGTATCCAGCCCCAGCATTTT.

This clonotype was seen at least ten times. V and J are TRBV10-3 and TRBJ1-5; 8 positions match TRBD1. CDR3 length: 14 amino acids. After removal of 6 bases from V and 4 bases from J, the junction contained 5 bases not matched to a gene. Looked up from germline, CDR1 is ENHRY and CDR2 is SYGVKD. The CDR3 region has the DNA TGTGCCATCAGCTCGACAGGGGAAAATCAGCCCCAGCATTTT. It translates to CAISSTGENQPQHF.